The 25 T cell receptor beta chains below all came from one sample that was sequenced in a study of OX40 agonist ivuxolimab in advanced cancers. Profiled with immunoSEQ multiplex PCR; TCRdb holds only in-frame clones, not every one. The sample includes 50,000 to 75,000 clones, roughly four fifths of them seen just once. Here the sequenced sample was CD4+ or CD8+ T cells sorted from blood, taken in a trial of the OX40 agonist ivuxolimab. All receptors derive from an adult with an advanced solid tumor such as melanoma, head and neck, liver or kidney cancer.

The J gene is TRBJ1-4, the V gene TRBV29-1, with 7 bases matching TRBD1. CDR3 length: 13 amino acids. Germline V gives CDR1 SQVTM, CDR2 ANQGSEA. The trim removed 7 bases at V and 0 bases at J, leaving 2 bases unmatched. The DNA of the CDR3 is TGCAGCGCTGGGACAGCAACTAATGAAAAACTGTTTTTT. Its translation: CSAGTATNEKLFF.

The rearrangement uses TRBV28 and TRBJ1-2, with a weak D call TRBD1 (5 bases). V lost 5 bases and J lost 3, with 13 bases in between. This CDR3 region has 14 residues. CDR1 is MDHEN, CDR2 SYDVKM, per germline. CDR3 sequence (DNA): TGTGCCAGCAGTCCCCGGGGGGGTTACTATGGCTACACCTTC. Translation: CASSPRGGYYGYTF.

The chain links TRBV5-1 to TRBJ2-7; the D is unclear. The CDR3 contains 13 residues. The germline CDR1 and CDR2 sequences are SGHRS and YFSETQ. V was pared by 4 bases and J by 1 base, with 9 bases between. The CDR3 region is CASSQPGSYEQYF. Written as DNA, the CDR3 is TGCGCCAGCAGCCAACCCGGATCCTACGAGCAGTACTTC.

The chain couples TRBV5-4 to TRBJ2-1; D is possibly TRBD2 (6 bases). Germline assignment: CDR1 SGHNT and CDR2 YYREEE (reference sequence). This CDR3 has 16 residues. V shed 6 bases and J shed 0 bases, with 16 bases lying between them. DNA for the CDR3: TGTGCCAGCATACCCGATCCCGGGAGCTCCTACAATGAGCAGTTCTTC. This codes for CASIPDPGSSYNEQFF.

The gene calls are TRBV19 and TRBJ2-5; D may be TRBD1 (5 bases). Trimming removed 6 bases at V and 4 bases at J, with 15 bases between. CDR3 length: 14 amino acids. The germline gives CDR1 LNHDA, CDR2 SQIVND (reference sequence). CDR3 DNA: TGTGCCAGTAGCAGACCAGGGTTTGGAGAGACCCAGTACTTC. Amino acid sequence: CASSRPGFGETQYF.

The chain combines TRBV12-5 with TRBJ2-5; 10 bases are a match to TRBD2. V lost 0 bases, J lost 5 bases, and 12 bases stayed unmatched. The CDR3 length is 18 residues. The V gene's germline CDR1 is LGHNT and CDR2 FRNRAP. The CDR3 DNA follows: TGTGCTAGTGGTTTGGTACTCCCGCTAGCGGGAGTCGGGGAGACCCAGTACTTC. This encodes CASGLVLPLAGVGETQYF.

The V gene is TRBV30, the J gene TRBJ2-2; 7 positions agree with TRBD2. The CDR3 length is 16 residues. In germline, CDR1 is GTSNPN, CDR2 SVGIG (reference sequence). The V and J ends lost 4 bases and 6 bases, in that order; junction bases with no gene match: 14. CDR3 residues: CAWTLARTSVAGELFF. Here the CDR3 DNA reads TGTGCCTGGACCCTCGCCCGGACTAGTGTCGCCGGGGAGCTGTTTTTT.

The genes are TRBV28 and TRBJ2-2; D is perhaps TRBD2 (5 bases). The CDR3 is 17 amino acids. Germline V gene data show CDR1 as MDHEN and CDR2 as SYDVKM. The ends were cut back, 2 bases at V and 2 bases at J, with 15 bases in the middle. The CDR3 DNA follows: TGTGCCAGCAGTTTAGGGAGCGGTCTACGAAACACCGGGGAGCTGTTTTTT. Amino acids: CASSLGSGLRNTGELFF.

The chain joins TRBV30 to TRBJ2-6; D is possibly TRBD1 (5 bases). The CDR3 has 16 amino acids. Germline loops: CDR1 GTSNPN, CDR2 SVGIG (reference sequence). V was cut by 1 base and J by 2 bases, with 12 bases left in between. CDR3 amino acids: CAWSASRGAGANVLTF. The CDR3 DNA sequence: TGTGCCTGGAGTGCGAGTAGGGGTGCTGGGGCCAACGTCCTGACTTTC.

The CDR3 DNA is TGTGCCAGCAGCTTAGAACTCTCTACCGGGGAGCTGTTTTTT. Its translation: CASSLELSTGELFF. The rearrangement uses TRBV7-2 and TRBJ2-2; D is unresolved. Germline lookup yields CDR1 SGHTA and CDR2 FQGNSA. The germline V and J ends were trimmed by 1 base and 5 bases, with 8 bases remaining between them. The CDR3 is made up of 14 amino acids.

CDR3 DNA: TGTGCCAGCAGCCGCCAGAGGGAGTCTAGCACAGATACGCAGTATTTT. This sequence encodes CASSRQRESSTDTQYF. The chain uses TRBV4-2 and TRBJ2-3; D may be TRBD2 (5 bases). Germline V gives CDR1 LGHNA, CDR2 YNFKEQ. V lost 4 bases and J lost 0, with 14 bases in between. CDR3 length equals 16 residues.

The chain uses TRBV11-2 and TRBJ2-1; D ambiguous. The ends were cut back, 2 bases at V and 2 bases at J, with 13 bases in the middle. Per the germline V gene, CDR1 is SGHAT and CDR2 is FQNNGV. This CDR3 contains 16 residues. The DNA for the CDR3 is TGTGCCAGCAGCTTACGGATCGGAAATACCTACAATGAGCAGTTCTTC. It specifies CASSLRIGNTYNEQFF.

CDR3 in amino acids: CASRRLAGMEYNEQFF. CDR3 in DNA: TGTGCCAGCAGGAGACTAGCGGGTATGGAATACAATGAGCAGTTCTTC. This chain links TRBV27 with TRBJ2-1; the match to TRBD2 covers 10 bases. The germline V gene encodes CDR1 MNHEY and CDR2 SMNVEV (reference sequence). The CDR3 totals 16 residues. After removal of 6 bases from V and 4 bases from J, the junction contained 9 bases not matched to a gene.

The V call is TRBV30, the J call TRBJ1-4; a weak D match, TRBD1 (5 bases). The CDR3 runs to 13 residues. The V end lost 4 bases, the J end lost 8 bases, and 14 bases lay between the germline ends. Germline lookup yields CDR1 GTSNPN and CDR2 SVGIG (reference sequence). CDR3 sequence: CAWNGGKKEKLFF. CDR3 in DNA: TGTGCCTGGAATGGGGGGAAAAAGGAAAAACTGTTTTTT. Full variable domain (outside the CDR3, taken from reference TRBV30 and TRBJ1-4): SQTIHQWPATLVQPVGSPLSLECTVEGTSNPNLYWYRQAAGRGLQLLFYSVGIGQISSEVPQNLSASRPQDRQFILSSKKLLLSDSGFYLCAWNGGKKEKLFFGSGTQLSVL.

The chain recombines TRBV10-3 with TRBJ1-2; D may be TRBD1 (6 bases). The CDR3 extends over 14 amino acids. Germline CDR1 is ENHRY and CDR2 is SYGVKD. Trimming left V 5 bases short and J 2 bases short, with 12 bases between. The CDR3 nucleotides are TGTGCCATCAGTCAGGGGCCGACCAACTATGGCTACACCTTC. Protein: CAISQGPTNYGYTF.

This chain connects TRBV7-6 to TRBJ1-1, with 8 bases identical to TRBD1. V lost 6 bases and J lost 4; bases outside the gene matches: 4. CDR1 SGHVS and CDR2 FNYEAQ come from the germline V gene. There are 13 residues in the CDR3. The CDR3 nucleotides read TGTGCCAGCAGTGGACAGGGAGGCACTGAAGCTTTCTTT. It codes for CASSGQGGTEAFF.

Only one count was recorded for this clone. The chain uses TRBV7-6 and TRBJ2-2; D possibly corresponds to TRBD2 (6 bases). V gave up 7 bases and J gave up 3 bases, with 15 bases separating them. The germline V gene encodes CDR1 SGHVS and CDR2 FNYEAQ. CDR3 length: 15 residues. This CDR3 reads CASTPWGEDTGELFF. CDR3 nucleotides: TGTGCCAGCACCCCGTGGGGGGAGGACACCGGGGAGCTGTTTTTT.

This chain uses TRBV6-6 with TRBJ2-1; D is unclear. Germline loops: CDR1 MNHNY, CDR2 SVGAGI (reference sequence). This CDR3 comprises 15 residues. V gave up 0 bases and J gave up 0 bases, with 6 bases separating them. Written as DNA, the CDR3 is TGTGCCAGCAGTTACTCGGATACCTCCTACAATGAGCAGTTCTTC. Its translation is CASSYSDTSYNEQFF.

The rearrangement uses TRBV30 and TRBJ2-7; D is unresolved. Germline CDR1 reads GTSNPN; CDR2 reads SVGIG (reference sequence). Between the trimmed V and J ends, which lost 4 bases and 6 bases, there was a span of 16 bases. This CDR3 comprises 13 residues. DNA for the CDR3: TGTGCCTGGAATCCCCTCGCGTCGACCGAGCAGTACTTC. Translated: CAWNPLASTEQYF.

The CDR3, as DNA: TGCAGCGTTGAAGATTGGGATCTAGAGACCCAGTACTTC. It translates to CSVEDWDLETQYF. This sequence joins TRBV29-1 and TRBJ2-5; D is unresolved. Trimming took off 0 bases at V and 4 bases at J, with 9 bases between the two ends. In germline, CDR1 is SQVTM, CDR2 ANQGSEA. The CDR3 loop spans 13 amino acids.

The chain links TRBV7-8 to TRBJ1-1, with D perhaps TRBD1 (6 bases). Between the trimmed V and J ends, which lost 2 bases and 5 bases, there was a span of 15 bases. Germline loops: CDR1 SGHVS, CDR2 FQNEAQ. The CDR3 has 15 amino acids. In nucleotides, the CDR3 is TGTGCCAGCAGCTTATTCCTAGGGGGGGAAACTGAAGCTTTCTTT. Residues: CASSLFLGGETEAFF.

This chain connects TRBV7-8 to TRBJ2-5, with D perhaps assigned TRBD1 or TRBD2 (5 bases each). CDR3 length: 15 residues. V lost 0 bases and J lost 7, with 15 bases in between. Germline CDR1 is SGHVS and CDR2 is FQNEAQ. CDR3 protein: CASSLAWRMRGTQYF. Here the CDR3 DNA reads TGTGCCAGCAGCTTAGCTTGGCGGATGAGGGGGACCCAGTACTTC. Full variable domain (missing parts from reference TRBV7-8 and TRBJ2-5): GAGVSQSPRYKVAKRGQDVALRCDPISGHVSLFWYQQALGQGPEFLTYFQNEAQLDKSGLPSDRFFAERPEGSVSTLKIQRTQQEDSAVYLCASSLAWRMRGTQYFGPGTRLLVL.

This clone was picked up a small number of times. The chain's CDR3 is CASSGSAGRGNIQYF. CDR3 DNA: TGTGCCAGCAGTGGCTCGGCAGGGCGAGGAAACATTCAGTACTTC. V is TRBV2 and J is TRBJ2-4, with a tentative D call TRBD1 (5 bases). The CDR3 length is 15 residues. The V gene lost 4 bases and the J gene lost 6 bases, with 16 bases spanning the gap. Germline V gives CDR1 SNHLY, CDR2 FYNNEI.

V gene TRBV5-1 combines with J gene TRBJ2-5, with D hard to call. The CDR3 spans 21 residues. V lost 0 bases to trimming and J lost 2 bases, with 29 bases between them. Germline CDR1 SGHRS, CDR2 YFSETQ. The CDR3 nucleotides are TGCGCCAGCAGCTTGGCAATAGAGCCCTTCAGAATGGGGTTCTTGCAAGAGACCCAGTACTTC. Protein sequence: CASSLAIEPFRMGFLQETQYF.

This rearrangement joins TRBV4-1 to TRBJ2-7, with a possible D match to TRBD2 (5 bases). Trimming left V 3 bases short and J 6 bases short, with 15 bases between. The CDR3 contains 14 residues. In germline, CDR1 is MGHRA, CDR2 YSYEKL. DNA of the CDR3: TGCGCCAGCAGCCACAACGATAGGGCGGGCGAGCAGTACTTC. This sequence encodes CASSHNDRAGEQYF.